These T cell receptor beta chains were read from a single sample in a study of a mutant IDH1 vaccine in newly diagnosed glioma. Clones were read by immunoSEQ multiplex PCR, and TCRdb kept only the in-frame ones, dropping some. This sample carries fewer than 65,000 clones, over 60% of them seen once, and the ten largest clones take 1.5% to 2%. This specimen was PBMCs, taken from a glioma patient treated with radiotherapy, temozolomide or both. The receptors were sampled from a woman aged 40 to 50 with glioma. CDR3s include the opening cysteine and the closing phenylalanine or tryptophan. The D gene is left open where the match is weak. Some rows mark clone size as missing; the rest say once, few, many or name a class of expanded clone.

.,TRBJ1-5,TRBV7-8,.,CASSYRNSNQPQHF,TGTGCCAGCAGCTACAGGAATAGCAATCAGCCCCAGCATTTT
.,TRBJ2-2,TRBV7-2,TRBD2,CASSLGGANTGELFF,TGTGCCAGCAGCTTGGGGGGGGCGAACACCGGGGAGCTGTTTTTT
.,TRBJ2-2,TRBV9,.,CASTKVNTGELFF,TGTGCCAGCACCAAAGTGAACACCGGGGAGCTGTTTTTT
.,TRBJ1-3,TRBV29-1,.,CSVDKVERSTIYF,TGCAGCGTTGATAAGGTGGAACGATCGACCATATATTTT
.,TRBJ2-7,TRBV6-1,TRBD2,CASSEVWGGRGSYF,TGTGCCAGCAGTGAAGTCTGGGGGGGGAGGGGTTCTTACTTC
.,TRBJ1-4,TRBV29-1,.,CSAGGINEKLFF,TGCAGCGCCGGGGGTATTAATGAAAAACTGTTTTTT
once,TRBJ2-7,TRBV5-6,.,CASSSMGEVPHEQYF,TGTGCCAGCAGCTCAATGGGAGAGGTTCCCCACGAGCAGTACTTC
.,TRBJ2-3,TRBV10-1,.,CASSERRRTSTDTQYF,TGCGCCAGCAGTGAGAGAAGGCGGACTAGCACAGATACGCAGTATTTT
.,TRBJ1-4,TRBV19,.,CASSDRGAESYEKLFF,TGTGCCAGTAGCGACCGCGGGGCAGAGAGTTATGAAAAACTGTTTTTT
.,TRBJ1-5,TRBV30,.,CAWSRDLREPQHF,TGTGCCTGGAGCAGAGACCTAAGGGAGCCCCAGCATTTT
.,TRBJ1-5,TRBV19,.,CASSIRDNNQPQHF,TGTGCCAGTAGTATAAGGGACAACAATCAGCCCCAGCATTTT
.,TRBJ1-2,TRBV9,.,CASSVAPDRSEIYGYTF,TGTGCCAGCAGCGTAGCTCCCGACAGGTCTGAGATCTATGGCTACACCTTC
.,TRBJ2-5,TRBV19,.,CASSIWGGGQETQYF,TGTGCCAGTAGTATTTGGGGGGGCGGTCAAGAGACCCAGTACTTC
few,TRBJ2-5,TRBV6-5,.,CASSPTQGRGETQYF,TGTGCCAGCAGCCCCACGCAGGGCAGGGGAGAGACCCAGTACTTC
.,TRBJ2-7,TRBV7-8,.,CASSSTDSYEQYF,TGTGCCAGCAGCTCGACAGATTCCTACGAGCAGTACTTC
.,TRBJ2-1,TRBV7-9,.,CAGSLRGNEQFF,TGTGCCGGCAGCTTACGAGGGAATGAGCAGTTCTTC
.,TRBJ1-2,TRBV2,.,CASSEGLGGRIYGYTF,TGTGCCAGCAGTGAAGGGTTGGGGGGACGGATCTATGGCTACACCTTC
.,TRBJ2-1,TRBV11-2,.,CASSLAVAANEQFF,TGTGCCAGCAGCTTAGCTGTAGCGGCCAATGAGCAGTTCTTC
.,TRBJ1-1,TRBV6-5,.,CASTMDGNTEAFF,TGTGCCAGCACCATGGACGGGAACACTGAAGCTTTCTTT
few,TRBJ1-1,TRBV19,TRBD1,CASSIRQGAIEAFF,TGTGCCAGTAGTATCAGACAGGGGGCAATTGAAGCTTTCTTT
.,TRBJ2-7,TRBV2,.,CASRDRGYEQYF,TGTGCCAGCAGGGACCGCGGCTACGAGCAGTACTTC
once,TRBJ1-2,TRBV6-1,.,CASSELGSYGYTF,TGTGCCAGCAGTGAGCTGGGCAGCTATGGCTACACCTTC
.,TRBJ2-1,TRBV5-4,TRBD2,CASTRGDVNEQFF,TGTGCCAGCACTCGGGGGGACGTGAATGAGCAGTTCTTC
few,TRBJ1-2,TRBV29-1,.,CSVEAGTYGYTF,TGCAGCGTTGAGGCAGGTACTTATGGCTACACCTTC
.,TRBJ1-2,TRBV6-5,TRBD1,CASSYGGTAYGYTF,TGTGCCAGCAGTTACGGAGGGACAGCCTATGGCTACACCTTC
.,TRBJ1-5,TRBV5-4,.,CASSYAPGPFQPQHF,TGTGCCAGCAGCTACGCACCAGGGCCTTTTCAGCCCCAGCATTTT
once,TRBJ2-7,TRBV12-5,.,CASGTGPNYEQYF,TGTGCTAGTGGTACCGGGCCTAACTACGAGCAGTACTTC
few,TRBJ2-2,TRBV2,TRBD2,CASSGPGGQLFF,TGTGCCAGCAGTGGGCCGGGGGGGCAGCTGTTTTTT
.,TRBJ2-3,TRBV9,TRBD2,CASRSRLAGGADTQYF,TGTGCCAGCAGGTCGAGGCTAGCGGGGGGCGCAGATACGCAGTATTTT
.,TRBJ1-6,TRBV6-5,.,CASTPGNSPLHF,TGTGCCAGCACCCCGGGGAATTCACCCCTCCACTTT
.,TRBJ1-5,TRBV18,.,CASSPIGGGSNQPQHF,TGTGCCAGCTCACCTATCGGCGGGGGGAGCAATCAGCCCCAGCATTTT
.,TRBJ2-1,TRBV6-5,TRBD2,CASSYERGLTEQFF,TGTGCCAGCAGTTACGAGCGGGGGCTGACTGAGCAGTTCTTC
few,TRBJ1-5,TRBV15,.,CATSRDSAASNQPQHF,TGTGCCACCAGCAGAGATTCGGCAGCTAGCAATCAGCCCCAGCATTTT
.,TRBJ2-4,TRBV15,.,CATSRDLGTPLISKNIQYF,TGTGCCACCAGCAGAGATCTCGGAACACCCTTGATTTCCAAAAACATTCAGTACTTC
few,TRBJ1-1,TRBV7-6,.,CASSLSRGTEAFF,TGTGCCAGCAGCTTAAGCAGGGGCACTGAAGCTTTCTTT
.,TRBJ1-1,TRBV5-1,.,CASSFQENTEAFF,TGCGCCAGCAGCTTTCAGGAAAACACTGAAGCTTTCTTT
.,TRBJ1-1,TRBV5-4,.,CASSPARLNTEAFF,TGTGCCAGCAGCCCTGCCCGCCTGAACACTGAAGCTTTCTTT
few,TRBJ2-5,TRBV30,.,CAWSVEETQYF,TGTGCCTGGAGTGTGGAGGAGACCCAGTACTTC
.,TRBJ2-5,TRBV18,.,CASSPAAGVTQYF,TGTGCCAGCTCACCGGCCGCCGGGGTGACCCAGTACTTC
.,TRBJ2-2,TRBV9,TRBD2,CASSVTSGGVGELFF,TGTGCCAGCAGCGTGACTAGCGGGGGGGTCGGGGAGCTGTTTTTT
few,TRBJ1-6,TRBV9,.,CASSVGRRGGVRSPLHF,TGTGCCAGCAGCGTAGGTCGTAGAGGAGGAGTCAGGTCACCCCTCCACTTT
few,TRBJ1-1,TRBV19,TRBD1,CASSLTGRGTEAFF,TGTGCCAGTAGCCTGACAGGGAGAGGCACTGAAGCTTTCTTT
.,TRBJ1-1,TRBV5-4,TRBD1,CASSRGQGDTEAFF,TGTGCCAGCAGCCGCGGACAGGGGGACACTGAAGCTTTCTTT
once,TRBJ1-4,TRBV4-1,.,CASSKGPEKLFF,TGCGCCAGCAGCAAGGGACCTGAAAAACTGTTTTTT
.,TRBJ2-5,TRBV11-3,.,CASSLRYAETQYF,TGTGCCAGCAGCCTCCGTTATGCAGAGACCCAGTACTTC
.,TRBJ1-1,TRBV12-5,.,CASGPHGLTEAFF,TGTGCTAGTGGTCCCCACGGACTCACTGAAGCTTTCTTT
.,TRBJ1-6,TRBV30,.,CAWSVPGDSPLHF,TGTGCCTGGAGTGTTCCGGGGGATTCACCCCTCCACTTT
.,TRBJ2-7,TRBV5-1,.,CASSLGRAQGGSSYEQYF,TGCGCCAGCAGCTTAGGTAGGGCCCAGGGGGGGAGCTCCTACGAGCAGTACTTC
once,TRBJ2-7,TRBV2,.,CASLEGRGRYEQYF,TGTGCCAGCCTTGAGGGCAGGGGGAGGTACGAGCAGTACTTC
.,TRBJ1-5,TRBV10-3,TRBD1,CAISGDRFSNQPQHF,TGTGCCATCAGTGGGGACAGGTTTAGCAATCAGCCCCAGCATTTT
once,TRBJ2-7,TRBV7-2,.,CAHGWFLRNEQYF,TGTGCTCACGGGTGGTTCCTTCGGAACGAGCAGTACTTC
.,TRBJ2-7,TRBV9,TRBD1,CASSVTGTGGSYEQYF,TGTGCCAGCAGCGTTACCGGGACAGGGGGATCCTACGAGCAGTACTTC
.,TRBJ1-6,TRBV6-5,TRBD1,CASSYGTGKLGSPLHF,TGTGCCAGCAGTTACGGGACAGGGAAACTGGGGTCACCCCTCCACTTT
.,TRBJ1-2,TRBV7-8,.,CASSLAVTYGYTF,TGTGCCAGCAGCTTAGCGGTTACCTATGGCTACACCTTC
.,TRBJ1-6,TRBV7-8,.,CASSLGGVSYSPLHF,TGTGCCAGCAGCCTAGGGGGGGTCTCCTATTCACCCCTCCACTTT
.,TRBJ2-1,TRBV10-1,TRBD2,CASSELAGAFSEQFF,TGCGCCAGCAGTGAGCTAGCGGGGGCGTTTTCGGAGCAGTTCTTC
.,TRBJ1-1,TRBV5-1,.,CASSLTRGGTSTEAFF,TGCGCCAGCAGCTTGACGCGGGGGGGGACTTCAACTGAAGCTTTCTTT
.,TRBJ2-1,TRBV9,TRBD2,CASSVVSGAIYNEQFF,TGTGCCAGCAGCGTAGTGAGCGGGGCCATTTACAATGAGCAGTTCTTC
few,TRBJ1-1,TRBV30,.,CAWSGRPGTVTAEAFF,TGTGCCTGGAGTGGACGCCCTGGGACGGTGACCGCTGAAGCTTTCTTT
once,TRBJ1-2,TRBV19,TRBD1,CASRRDRGNYGYTF,TGTGCCAGTAGGCGGGACAGGGGTAACTATGGCTACACCTTC